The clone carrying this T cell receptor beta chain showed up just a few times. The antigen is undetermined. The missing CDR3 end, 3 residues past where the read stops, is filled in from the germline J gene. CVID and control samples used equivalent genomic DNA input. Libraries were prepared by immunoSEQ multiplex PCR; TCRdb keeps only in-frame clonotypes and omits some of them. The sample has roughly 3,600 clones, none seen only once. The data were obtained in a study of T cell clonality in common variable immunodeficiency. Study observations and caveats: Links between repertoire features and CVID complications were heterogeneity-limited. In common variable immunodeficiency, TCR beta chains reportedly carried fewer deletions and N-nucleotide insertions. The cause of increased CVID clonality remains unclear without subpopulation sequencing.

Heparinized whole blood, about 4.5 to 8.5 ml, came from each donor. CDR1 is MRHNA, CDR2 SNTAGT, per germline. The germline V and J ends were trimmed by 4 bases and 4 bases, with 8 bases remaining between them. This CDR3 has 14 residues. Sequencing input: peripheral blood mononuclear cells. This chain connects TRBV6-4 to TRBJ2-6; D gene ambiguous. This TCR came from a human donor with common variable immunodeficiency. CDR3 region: CASSVYAGANVLTF. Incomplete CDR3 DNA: TGTGCCAGCAGTGTCTATGCCGGGGCCAACGTC.